This TCR beta chain was sequenced during a study of graft-versus-host responses after intestinal transplantation. Looking at the study overall: All recipients were given anti-thymocyte globulin induction, and tacrolimus and steroids were then administered for roughly three years.

Graft specimens yielded both intraepithelial and lamina propria lymphocytes. Germline assignment: CDR1 SGHVS and CDR2 FQNEAQ. CDR3 length: 16 residues. The protocol was immunoSEQ multiplex PCR, while the TCRdb copy is restricted to in-frame clones and leaves out a portion. The data contain over 7,500 clones, roughly 79% of them singletons. The sequences come from ileum tissue, collected about 470 days after intestinal transplantation. The rearrangement uses TRBV7-8 and TRBJ2-5, with 10 bases lining up with TRBD1. The end of the DNA is better explained by TRBJ2-7, so the J call may be wrong. The sequence was obtained from a human patient who received an intestinal transplant, so some T cells may come from the graft donor. The CDR3 nucleotides are TGTGCCAGCAGCCCCCGGGGACGGGACAGGGGCCACGAGCAGTACTTC. Translated, it gives CASSPRGRDRGHEQYF.